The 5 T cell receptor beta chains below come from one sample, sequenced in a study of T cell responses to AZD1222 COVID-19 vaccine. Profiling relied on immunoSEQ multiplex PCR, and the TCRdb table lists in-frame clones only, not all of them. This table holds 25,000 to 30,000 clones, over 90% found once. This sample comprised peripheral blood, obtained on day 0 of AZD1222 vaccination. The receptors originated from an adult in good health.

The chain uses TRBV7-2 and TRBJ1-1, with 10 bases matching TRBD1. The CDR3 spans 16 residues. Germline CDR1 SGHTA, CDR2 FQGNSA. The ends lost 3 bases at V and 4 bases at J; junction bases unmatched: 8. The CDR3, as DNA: TGTGCCAGCAGCTTTTTACCGGGACAGGGGAGCACTGAAGCTTTCTTT. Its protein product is CASSFLPGQGSTEAFF.

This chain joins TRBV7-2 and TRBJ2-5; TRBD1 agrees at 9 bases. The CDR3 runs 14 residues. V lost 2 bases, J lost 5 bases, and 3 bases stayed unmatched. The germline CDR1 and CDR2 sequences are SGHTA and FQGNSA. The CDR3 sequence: CASSLYGTGETQYF. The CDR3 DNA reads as TGTGCCAGCAGCTTATATGGGACAGGGGAGACCCAGTACTTC.

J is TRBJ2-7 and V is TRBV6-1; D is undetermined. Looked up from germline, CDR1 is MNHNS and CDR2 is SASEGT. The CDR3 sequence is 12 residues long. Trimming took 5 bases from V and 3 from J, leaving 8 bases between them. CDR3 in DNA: TGTGCCAGCAGTTCGACCCACTACGAGCAGTACTTC. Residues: CASSSTHYEQYF.

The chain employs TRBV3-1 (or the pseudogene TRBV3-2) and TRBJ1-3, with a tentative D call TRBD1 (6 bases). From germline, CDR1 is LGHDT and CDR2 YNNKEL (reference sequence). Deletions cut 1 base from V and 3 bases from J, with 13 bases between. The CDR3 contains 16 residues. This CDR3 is CASSQGFGGLGNTIYF. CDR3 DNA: TGTGCCAGCAGCCAAGGATTTGGGGGGCTTGGAAACACCATATATTTT.

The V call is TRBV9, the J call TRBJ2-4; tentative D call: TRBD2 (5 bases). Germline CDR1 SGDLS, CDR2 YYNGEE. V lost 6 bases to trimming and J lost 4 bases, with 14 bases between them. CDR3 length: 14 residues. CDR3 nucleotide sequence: TGTGCCAGCACCCATAAGTGGACTAAAAACATTCAGTACTTC. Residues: CASTHKWTKNIQYF.